A selection of T cell receptor beta chains follows, all from one sample in a study of blood T cell repertoires in COVID-19. Assay: immunoSEQ multiplex PCR; the TCRdb copy retains only in-frame clones and omits some. The sample contains 320,000 or so clones, about 90% of which appear only once. Source material: PBMCs or T cells enriched from blood (not recorded which). The receptors come from a man aged 30 to 39 who had recovered from COVID-19. The CDR3 runs from the conserved cysteine through the conserved F or W. The order of the fields is D gene, clone size, V gene, J gene, CDR3 protein. D genes are given only for firm matches. Size tells how often a clone was seen (once, few, many) or the class of an expanded clone, and some rows leave it out.

D: TRBD1; size: NA; V: TRBV19; J: TRBJ1-5; CDR3: CASSIRDRGNQPQHF
D: NA; size: NA; V: TRBV27; J: TRBJ1-5; CDR3: CASSLLGGFDQPQHF
D: NA; size: NA; V: TRBV6-5; J: TRBJ1-2; CDR3: CASSSGGYGYTF
D: TRBD1; size: NA; V: TRBV6-5; J: TRBJ1-3; CDR3: CASSSRGLGDTIYF
D: TRBD1; size: NA; V: TRBV28; J: TRBJ1-2; CDR3: CASSTGGQRGYTF
D: NA; size: NA; V: TRBV7-3; J: TRBJ2-3; CDR3: CASSPPQGLSMEDTQYF
D: TRBD1; size: NA; V: TRBV7-9; J: TRBJ1-2; CDR3: CASSSGTGDYGYTF
D: NA; size: NA; V: TRBV28; J: TRBJ1-5; CDR3: CASSLGGGWGSNQPQHF
D: NA; size: NA; V: TRBV6-5; J: TRBJ2-4; CDR3: CASSYSGGSIQYF
D: NA; size: NA; V: TRBV6-2/TRBV6-3; J: TRBJ2-1; CDR3: CASSPGQRGAYNEQFF
D: NA; size: NA; V: TRBV7-8; J: TRBJ1-1; CDR3: CASSLNRVNTEAFF
D: TRBD2; size: NA; V: TRBV18; J: TRBJ2-2; CDR3: CASSRTSGGLNTGELFF
D: TRBD1; size: NA; V: TRBV6-1; J: TRBJ2-7; CDR3: CASSEVGLSGGLFEQYF
D: NA; size: NA; V: TRBV5-1; J: TRBJ2-5; CDR3: CASRQGLIQETQYF
D: NA; size: once; V: TRBV30; J: TRBJ1-6; CDR3: CAWRPRGGGSPLHF
D: TRBD1; size: NA; V: TRBV5-4; J: TRBJ2-2; CDR3: CASGRDRSLNTGELFF
D: TRBD1; size: NA; V: TRBV7-2; J: TRBJ1-6; CDR3: CASSTRQGNSPLHF
D: TRBD1; size: NA; V: TRBV7-9; J: TRBJ1-4; CDR3: CASRQGALGEKLFF
D: TRBD1; size: NA; V: TRBV19; J: TRBJ1-1; CDR3: CASSMWTGSDPNTEAFF
D: NA; size: NA; V: TRBV2; J: TRBJ1-1; CDR3: CASRGPGRGTEAFF
D: NA; size: NA; V: TRBV5-4; J: TRBJ1-4; CDR3: CASSLGAPGDVELFF
D: NA; size: NA; V: TRBV5-5; J: TRBJ1-2; CDR3: CASSLAPQGRGGYTF
D: TRBD1; size: NA; V: TRBV24-1; J: TRBJ1-1; CDR3: CATSDLRDRRSTEAFF
D: NA; size: NA; V: TRBV28; J: TRBJ1-5; CDR3: CASSPHSGFNQPQHF
D: NA; size: NA; V: TRBV18; J: TRBJ2-7; CDR3: CASSPRAGTYEQYF
D: NA; size: few; V: TRBV11-3; J: TRBJ2-7; CDR3: CASSLNQASYEQYF
D: TRBD1; size: NA; V: TRBV28; J: TRBJ1-2; CDR3: CASSQPPGQGLYGYTF
D: NA; size: NA; V: TRBV29-1; J: TRBJ2-1; CDR3: CSVEGSQLNSYNEQFF
D: TRBD2; size: NA; V: TRBV13; J: TRBJ2-3; CDR3: CASSLGLAGSLDTQYF
D: TRBD1; size: NA; V: TRBV5-4; J: TRBJ1-1; CDR3: CASSSGQGWEAFF
D: TRBD1; size: NA; V: TRBV27; J: TRBJ2-7; CDR3: CASSYQGAYEQYF
D: TRBD2; size: once; V: TRBV18; J: TRBJ2-2; CDR3: CASSPPLAVTGELFF
D: NA; size: NA; V: TRBV19; J: TRBJ1-1; CDR3: CASSIGHKDNSNTEAFF
D: TRBD1; size: once; V: TRBV6-5; J: TRBJ1-5; CDR3: CASRVIGQGVQPQHF
D: TRBD1; size: NA; V: TRBV9; J: TRBJ1-4; CDR3: CASSDRDRGEKLFF
D: NA; size: NA; V: TRBV7-8; J: TRBJ2-4; CDR3: CASSPTRAAKNIQYF
D: TRBD1; size: once; V: TRBV5-1; J: TRBJ1-4; CDR3: CASSPVGTGGEKLFF
D: TRBD2; size: NA; V: TRBV2; J: TRBJ2-5; CDR3: CASKRLAEETQYF
D: NA; size: NA; V: TRBV9; J: TRBJ2-7; CDR3: CASSQGPTYEQYF
D: NA; size: NA; V: TRBV6-5; J: TRBJ2-6; CDR3: CASRFGGGANVLTF
D: TRBD2; size: NA; V: TRBV9; J: TRBJ2-1; CDR3: CASSVGTSSGGAFGEQFF
D: TRBD1; size: NA; V: TRBV19; J: TRBJ2-1; CDR3: CASSTDRGNEQFF
D: NA; size: NA; V: TRBV28; J: TRBJ1-6; CDR3: CASSPQGSYNSPLHF
D: TRBD1; size: NA; V: TRBV7-3; J: TRBJ2-1; CDR3: CASSIDRDSYNEQFF
D: NA; size: NA; V: TRBV5-1; J: TRBJ1-1; CDR3: CASTGEHTEAFF
D: NA; size: NA; V: TRBV6-4; J: TRBJ1-1; CDR3: CASSEGDGTEAFF
D: NA; size: NA; V: TRBV28; J: TRBJ1-1; CDR3: CASSRYTEAFF
D: NA; size: NA; V: TRBV5-1; J: TRBJ1-3; CDR3: CASSIGPTEGSGNTIYF
D: TRBD2; size: few; V: TRBV4-1; J: TRBJ2-2; CDR3: CASSPLGGERTGELFF
D: TRBD2; size: NA; V: TRBV13; J: TRBJ2-7; CDR3: CASSSRLAGVMEQYF
D: NA; size: NA; V: TRBV27; J: TRBJ2-7; CDR3: CASSLAGGPYEQYF
D: NA; size: NA; V: TRBV6-6; J: TRBJ1-1; CDR3: CASSYSNGYTEAFF
D: TRBD1; size: NA; V: TRBV28; J: TRBJ2-7; CDR3: CASSLLGQGARYEQYF